This TCR beta chain is from a study of PD-1 blockade in classical Hodgkin lymphoma. Whole-study results and caveats: Relapsed/refractory patients reportedly had the lowest baseline TCR diversity, below newly diagnosed patients, who were below healthy donors.

This clone was detected only a few times. What it binds is unknown. The CDR3 sequence is 14 residues long. Germline V CDR1 and CDR2: SGHTA, FQGNSA. Trimming removed 5 bases from V and 5 bases from J, with 12 bases in between. Regarding time point: cycle 4 day 1 (C4D1), after 5 to 7 weeks of nivolumab. Every patient had relapsed following autologous stem cell transplantation, and cohorts differed in brentuximab vedotin exposure. Sequencing used immunoSEQ multiplex PCR; TCRdb keeps in-frame clones, though not all of them. The table includes under 50,000 clones, roughly two thirds detected once. This sequence was found in a human donor with classical Hodgkin lymphoma. The rearrangement joins TRBV7-2 to TRBJ2-2; tentatively, D is TRBD1 or TRBD2 (5 bases each). Source: peripheral blood mononuclear cells (PBMCs), taken before the fourth cycle of nivolumab. In DNA form, the CDR3 reads TGTGCCAGCAGCCAAATTTGGGGGACCGGGGAGCTGTTTTTT. It specifies CASSQIWGTGELFF.